Only a few counts were recorded for the clone carrying this T cell receptor (beta chain). The antigen is undetermined. Every one of the donors was a healthy Caucasian. TCRdb fed the 5' RACE reads into MiXCR, producing one record per CDR3 protein. The sample holds about 900,000 distinct CDR3 sequences, around an eighth seen once. The sample belongs to a study of identical twins. The CDR3 runs to 17 residues. The V end was cut by 0 bases, the J end by 1 base, with 15 bases between. Per the germline V gene, CDR1 is MGHRA and CDR2 is YSYEKL. Overall study results and limits: For cord blood, abundant beta clonotypes had fewer insertions, unlike memory repertoires, which showed none. Excess twin sharing in beta out-of-frame sequences was weaker.

The sample was also reused in another study, on yellow fever vaccine responses in identical twins.

The chain employs TRBV4-1 and TRBJ2-5; D is perhaps TRBD2 (6 bases). This clonotype was sampled from a woman between 18 and 30 years old in good health. The specimen was PBMCs. The CDR3 reads CASSQERWAGTQETQYF. The DNA of the CDR3 is TGCGCCAGCAGCCAAGAGAGGTGGGCGGGGACCCAAGAGACCCAGTACTTC.